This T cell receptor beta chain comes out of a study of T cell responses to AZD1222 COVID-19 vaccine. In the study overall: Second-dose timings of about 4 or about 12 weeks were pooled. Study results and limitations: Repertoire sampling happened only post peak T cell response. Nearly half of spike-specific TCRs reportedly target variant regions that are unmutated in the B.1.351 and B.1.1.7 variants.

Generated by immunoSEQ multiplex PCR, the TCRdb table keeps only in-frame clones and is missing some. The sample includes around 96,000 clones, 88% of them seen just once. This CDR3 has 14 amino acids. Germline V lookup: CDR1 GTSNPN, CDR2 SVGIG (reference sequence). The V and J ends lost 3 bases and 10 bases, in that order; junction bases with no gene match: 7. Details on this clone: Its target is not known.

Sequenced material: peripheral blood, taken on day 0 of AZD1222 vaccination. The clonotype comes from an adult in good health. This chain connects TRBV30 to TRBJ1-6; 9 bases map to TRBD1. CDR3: CAWRTPGTGSPLHF. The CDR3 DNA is TGTGCCTGGAGGACCCCCGGGACAGGGTCACCCCTCCACTTT.